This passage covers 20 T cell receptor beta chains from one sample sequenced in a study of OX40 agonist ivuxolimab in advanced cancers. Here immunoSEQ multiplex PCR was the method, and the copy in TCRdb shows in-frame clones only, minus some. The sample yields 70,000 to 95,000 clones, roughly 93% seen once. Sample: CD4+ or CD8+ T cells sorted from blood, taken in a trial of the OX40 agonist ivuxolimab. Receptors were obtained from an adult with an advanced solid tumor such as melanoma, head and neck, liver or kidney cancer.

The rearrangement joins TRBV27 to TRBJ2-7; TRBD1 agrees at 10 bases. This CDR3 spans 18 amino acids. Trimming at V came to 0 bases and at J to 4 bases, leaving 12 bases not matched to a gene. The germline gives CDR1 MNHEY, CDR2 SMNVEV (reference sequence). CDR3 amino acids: CASSLSVQGTGASYEQYF. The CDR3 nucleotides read TGTGCCAGCAGTTTATCGGTGCAAGGGACAGGGGCATCTTACGAGCAGTACTTC.

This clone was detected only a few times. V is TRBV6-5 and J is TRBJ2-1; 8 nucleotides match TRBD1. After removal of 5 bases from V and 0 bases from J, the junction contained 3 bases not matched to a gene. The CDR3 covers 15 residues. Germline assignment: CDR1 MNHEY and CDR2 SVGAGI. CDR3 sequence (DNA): TGTGCCAGCAGTCGCACAGGGGGCTCCTACAATGAGCAGTTCTTC. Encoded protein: CASSRTGGSYNEQFF.

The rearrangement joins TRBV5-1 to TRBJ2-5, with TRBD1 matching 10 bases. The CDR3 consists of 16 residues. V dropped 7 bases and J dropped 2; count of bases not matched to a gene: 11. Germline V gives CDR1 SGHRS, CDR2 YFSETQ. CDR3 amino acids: CASRPTGTGEQETQYF. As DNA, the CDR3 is TGCGCCAGCCGTCCGACGGGGACAGGGGAGCAAGAGACCCAGTACTTC.

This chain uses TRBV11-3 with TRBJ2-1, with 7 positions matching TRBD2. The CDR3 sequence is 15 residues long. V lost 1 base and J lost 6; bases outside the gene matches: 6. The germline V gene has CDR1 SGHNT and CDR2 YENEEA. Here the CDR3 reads CASSLVASGVNEQFF. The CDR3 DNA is TGTGCCAGCAGCTTAGTCGCTAGCGGAGTCAATGAGCAGTTCTTC.

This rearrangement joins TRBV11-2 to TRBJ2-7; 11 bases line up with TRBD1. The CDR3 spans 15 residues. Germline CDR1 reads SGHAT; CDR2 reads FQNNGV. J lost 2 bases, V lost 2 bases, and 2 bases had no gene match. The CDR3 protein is CASSLTGQGAYEQYF. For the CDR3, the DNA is TGTGCCAGCAGCTTAACGGGACAGGGGGCCTACGAGCAGTACTTC.

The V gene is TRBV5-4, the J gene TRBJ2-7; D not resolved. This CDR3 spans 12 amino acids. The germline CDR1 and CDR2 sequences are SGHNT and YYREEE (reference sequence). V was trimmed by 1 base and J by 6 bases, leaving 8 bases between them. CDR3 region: CASSLNSFEQYF. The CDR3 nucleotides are TGTGCCAGCAGCTTGAATTCATTCGAGCAGTACTTC. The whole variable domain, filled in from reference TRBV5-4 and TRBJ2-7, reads ETGVTQSPTHLIKTRGQQVTLRCSSQSGHNTVSWYQQALGQGPQFIFQYYREEENGRGNFPPRFSGLQFPNYSSELNVNALELDDSALYLCASSLNSFEQYFGPGTRLTVT.

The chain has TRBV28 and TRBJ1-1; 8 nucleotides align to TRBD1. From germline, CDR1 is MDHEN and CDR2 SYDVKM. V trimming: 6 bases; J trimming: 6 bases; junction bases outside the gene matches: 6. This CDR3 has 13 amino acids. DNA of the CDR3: TGTGCCAGCAGACATCAGGGGGCATCTGAAGCTTTCTTT. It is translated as CASRHQGASEAFF.

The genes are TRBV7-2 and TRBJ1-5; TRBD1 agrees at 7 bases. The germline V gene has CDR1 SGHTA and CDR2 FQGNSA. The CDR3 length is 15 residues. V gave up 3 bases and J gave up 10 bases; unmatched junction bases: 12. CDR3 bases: TGTGCCAGCAGCTTTTTACCGGGACAGAATCTACCCCAGCATTTT. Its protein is CASSFLPGQNLPQHF.

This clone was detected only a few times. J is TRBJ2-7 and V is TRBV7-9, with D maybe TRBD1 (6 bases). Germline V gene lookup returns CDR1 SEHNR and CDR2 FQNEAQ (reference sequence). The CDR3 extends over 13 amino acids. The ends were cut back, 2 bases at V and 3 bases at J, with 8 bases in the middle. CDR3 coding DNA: TGTGCCAGCAGCTTAACAGGGTACTACGAGCAGTACTTC. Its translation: CASSLTGYYEQYF.

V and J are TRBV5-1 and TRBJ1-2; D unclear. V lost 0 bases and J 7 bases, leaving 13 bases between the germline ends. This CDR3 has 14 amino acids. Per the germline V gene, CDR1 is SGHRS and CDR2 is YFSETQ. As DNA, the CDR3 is TGCGCCAGCAGCTTGGTCGCGGGGAGCGGTGGCTACACCTTC. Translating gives CASSLVAGSGGYTF.

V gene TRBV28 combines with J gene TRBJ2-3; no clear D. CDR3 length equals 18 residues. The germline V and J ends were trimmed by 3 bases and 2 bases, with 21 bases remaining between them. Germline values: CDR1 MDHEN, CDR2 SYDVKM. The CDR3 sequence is CASSFAPLIRSDTDTQYF. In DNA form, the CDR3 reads TGTGCCAGCAGTTTTGCCCCACTCATTCGGAGTGACACAGATACGCAGTATTTT.

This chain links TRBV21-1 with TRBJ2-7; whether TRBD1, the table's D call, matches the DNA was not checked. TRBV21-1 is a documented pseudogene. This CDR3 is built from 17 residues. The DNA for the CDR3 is TGTGCCAGCAGCAACACCCGGACAGGTAGTGCTAACTACGAGCAGTACTTC. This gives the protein CASSNTRTGSANYEQYF.

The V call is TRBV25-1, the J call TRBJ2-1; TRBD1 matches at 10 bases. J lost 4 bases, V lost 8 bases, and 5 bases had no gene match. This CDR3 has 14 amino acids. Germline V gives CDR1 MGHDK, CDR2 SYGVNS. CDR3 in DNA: TGTGCCAGCGCCGGGACAGGGGTTTACAATGAGCAGTTCTTC. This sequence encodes CASAGTGVYNEQFF.

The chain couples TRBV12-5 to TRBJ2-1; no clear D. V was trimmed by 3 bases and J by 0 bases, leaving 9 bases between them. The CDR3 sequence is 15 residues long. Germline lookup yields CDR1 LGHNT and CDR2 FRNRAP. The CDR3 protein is CASGLGDPSYNEQFF. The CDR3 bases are TGTGCTAGTGGTTTAGGCGACCCCTCCTACAATGAGCAGTTCTTC.

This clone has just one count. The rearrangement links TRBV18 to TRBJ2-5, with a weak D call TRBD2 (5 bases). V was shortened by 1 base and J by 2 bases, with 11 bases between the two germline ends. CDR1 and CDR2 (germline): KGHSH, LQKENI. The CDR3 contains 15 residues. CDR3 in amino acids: CASSPLAGGQETQYF. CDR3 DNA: TGTGCCAGCTCACCACTAGCAGGAGGACAAGAGACCCAGTACTTC.

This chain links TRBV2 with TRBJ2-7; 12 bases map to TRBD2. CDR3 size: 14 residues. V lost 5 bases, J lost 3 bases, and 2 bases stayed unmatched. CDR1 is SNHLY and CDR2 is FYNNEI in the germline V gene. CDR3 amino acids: CASSQLAGGYEQYF. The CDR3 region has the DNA TGTGCCAGCAGTCAACTAGCGGGGGGCTACGAGCAGTACTTC. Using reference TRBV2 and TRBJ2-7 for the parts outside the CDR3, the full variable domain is EPEVTQTPSHQVTQMGQEVILRCVPISNHLYFYWYRQILGQKVEFLVSFYNNEISEKSEIFDDQFSVERPDGSNFTLKIRSTKLEDSAMYFCASSQLAGGYEQYFGPGTRLTVT.

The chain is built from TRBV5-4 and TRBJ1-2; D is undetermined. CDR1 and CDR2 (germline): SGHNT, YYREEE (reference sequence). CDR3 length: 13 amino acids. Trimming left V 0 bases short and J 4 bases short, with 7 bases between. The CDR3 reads CASSLVGSYGYTF. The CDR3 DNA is TGTGCCAGCAGCTTGGTTGGGAGCTATGGCTACACCTTC.

CDR3 sequence: CAISPRDSGSTDTQYF. CDR3 bases: TGTGCCATCAGTCCCCGGGACAGTGGGAGCACAGATACGCAGTATTTT. The V call is TRBV10-3, the J call TRBJ2-3; 7 bases map to TRBD1. This CDR3 region has 16 residues. J gave up 0 bases and V 5 bases, and 8 bases lay outside the gene matches. Germline assignment: CDR1 ENHRY and CDR2 SYGVKD.

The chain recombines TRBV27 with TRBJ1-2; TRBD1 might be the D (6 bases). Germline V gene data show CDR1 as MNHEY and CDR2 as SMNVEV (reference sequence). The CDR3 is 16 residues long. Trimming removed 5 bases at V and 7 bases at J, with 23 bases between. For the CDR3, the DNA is TGTGCCAGCAGTCCCTATGGTAAGGGGGACAATGGTGGCTACACCTTC. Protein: CASSPYGKGDNGGYTF.

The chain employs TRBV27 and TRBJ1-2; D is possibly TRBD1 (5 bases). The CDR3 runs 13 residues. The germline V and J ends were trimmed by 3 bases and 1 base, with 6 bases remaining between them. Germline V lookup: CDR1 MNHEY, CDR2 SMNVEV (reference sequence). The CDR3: CASSFRVNYGYTF. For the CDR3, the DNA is TGTGCCAGCAGTTTCAGGGTTAACTATGGCTACACCTTC.